Each of the 18 T cell receptor beta chains below was sequenced from the same sample in a study of cytomegalovirus exposure and HLA in healthy donors (dated by TCRdb to between 2016 and 2019). The protocol used for the library was the immunoSEQ multiplex PCR assay. The table was pulled from immuneACCESS by TCRdb, which kept in-frame rearrangements only. Such tables lose some clones; where checked, under half of the loss comes from unresolved V genes, and the rest has no known cause. Recorded for this sample are about 240,000 clones; 85% to 90% of them occurred a single time. The leading ten clones occupy approximately 2.5% of the sample. The sample taken for sequencing was PBMCs. Source of these receptors: a man aged 18 to 30 in good health and CMV-seronegative.

V is TRBV5-1 and J is TRBJ2-1; 9 nucleotides agree with TRBD1. Germline V lookup: CDR1 SGHRS, CDR2 YFSETQ. V was pared by 4 bases and J by 2 bases, with 4 bases of the junction left unmatched. The CDR3 spans 15 residues. The DNA of the CDR3 is TGCGCCAGCAGCAGGGACAGGGTGACCTACAATGAGCAGTTCTTC. It yields the protein CASSRDRVTYNEQFF.

The V call is TRBV30, the J call TRBJ2-2, with 7 positions matching TRBD2. There are 13 residues in the CDR3. Germline CDR1 is GTSNPN and CDR2 is SVGIG (reference sequence). The V and J ends lost 7 bases and 5 bases, in that order; junction bases with no gene match: 7. The CDR3 loop reads CALAGRRTGELFF. The DNA of the CDR3 is TGTGCCTTAGCCGGGAGGCGGACCGGGGAGCTGTTTTTT.

V gene TRBV27 combines with J gene TRBJ1-2; TRBD1 aligns across 8 bases. V trimming: 6 bases; J trimming: 8 bases; junction bases outside the gene matches: 8. CDR3 length: 13 amino acids. The germline V gene has CDR1 MNHEY and CDR2 SMNVEV (reference sequence). The CDR3 nucleotides are TGTGCCAGCAGATCGACAGGGGATCGAGGCTACACCTTC. Amino acid sequence: CASRSTGDRGYTF.

This chain joins TRBV5-4 and TRBJ2-1; D is possibly TRBD2 (6 bases). Trimming left V 3 bases short and J 0 bases short, with 13 bases between. Germline V CDR1 and CDR2: SGHNT, YYREEE (reference sequence). There are 16 residues in the CDR3. For the CDR3, the DNA is TGTGCCAGCAGCTACCTAGCGAGAGCCTCCTACAATGAGCAGTTCTTC. Translation gives CASSYLARASYNEQFF.

The chain is built from TRBV14 and TRBJ1-6, with 7 bases fitting TRBD1. Germline-derived CDR1 and CDR2 are SGHDN and FVKESK. J lost 7 bases, V lost 0 bases, and 0 bases had no gene match. The CDR3 runs to 14 residues. CDR3 loop: CASSQDRGNSPLHF. The DNA for the CDR3 is TGTGCCAGCAGCCAAGACAGGGGGAATTCACCCCTCCACTTT.

This chain connects TRBV25-1 to TRBJ1-5; maybe TRBD1 (6 bases). V lost 5 bases and J 5 bases, leaving 10 bases between the germline ends. Germline lookup yields CDR1 MGHDK and CDR2 SYGVNS. There are 13 residues in the CDR3. In nucleotides, the CDR3 is TGTGCCAGCAGTTGGACAGACGATCAGCCCCAGCATTTT. This codes for CASSWTDDQPQHF.

This clone showed up just once. This sequence joins TRBV7-9 and TRBJ2-1, with TRBD2 identical over 9 bases. CDR3 size: 14 residues. The germline V gene encodes CDR1 SEHNR and CDR2 FQNEAQ (reference sequence). V lost 10 bases and J lost 7; bases outside the gene matches: 11. The CDR3 here is CANGDGTSYNEQFF. CDR3 nucleotide sequence: TGTGCCAACGGAGACGGGACTAGCTATAATGAGCAGTTCTTC. Based on the CDR3 plus reference TRBV7-9 and TRBJ2-1, the full variable domain is DTGVSQNPRHKITKRGQNVTFRCDPISEHNRLYWYRQTLGQGPEFLTYFQNEAQLEKSRLLSDRFSAERPKGSFSTLEIQRTEQGDSAMYLCANGDGTSYNEQFFGPGTRLTVL.

The rearrangement joins TRBV9 to TRBJ1-2; 7 bases map to TRBD1. The length of the CDR3 is 16 residues. CDR1 is SGDLS, CDR2 YYNGEE, per germline. The junction had 14 bases not matched to a gene; V was cut back by 7 bases and J by 2 bases. CDR3 nucleotide sequence: TGTGCCAGCGCAGCCGGGACAGCCAGTTCCAACTATGGCTACACCTTC. Translating it yields CASAAGTASSNYGYTF.

With respect to this clone: Other DNA variants within this sample encode the same CDR3. This rearrangement joins TRBV7-9 to TRBJ2-1, with unresolved D. Trimming cost V 2 bases and J 2 bases, with 7 bases left between them. Germline values: CDR1 SEHNR, CDR2 FQNEAQ (reference sequence). The CDR3 contains 14 residues. The CDR3 sequence: CASSLSGTYNEQFF. The CDR3 DNA is TGTGCCAGCAGCTTATCGGGTACCTACAATGAGCAGTTCTTC.

The chain employs TRBV4-3 and TRBJ2-1; weak D call: TRBD1 (5 bases). The CDR3 runs to 13 residues. Deletions cut 4 bases from V and 8 bases from J, with 12 bases between. Per germline, CDR1 LGHNA and CDR2 YSLEER. CDR3 in amino acids: CASSPQAQDEQFF. The CDR3, as DNA: TGCGCCAGCAGCCCCCAGGCACAGGATGAGCAGTTCTTC.

The chain combines TRBV7-9 with TRBJ2-3, with a tentative D call TRBD2 (6 bases). V dropped 5 bases and J dropped 4 bases, with 10 bases sitting between them. This CDR3 is built from 13 residues. Germline lookup yields CDR1 SEHNR and CDR2 FQNEAQ (reference sequence). The CDR3 sequence: CASSRGGADTQYF. The CDR3 DNA follows: TGTGCCAGCAGCCGGGGCGGGGCAGATACGCAGTATTTT.

In this sample, this clone turned up once. The rearrangement links TRBV16 to TRBJ2-1; TRBD1 aligns across 8 bases. This CDR3 is built from 13 residues. V lost 3 bases to trimming and J lost 7 bases; unmatched junction nucleotides: 2. Germline loops: CDR1 KGHSY, CDR2 FQNENV. In DNA, the CDR3 is TGTGCCAGCAGCCAGACAGGGGAGAATGAGCAGTTCTTC. It encodes CASSQTGENEQFF. The variable domain in full, completed from reference TRBV16 and TRBJ2-1, reads GEEVAQTPKHLVRGEGQKAKLYCAPIKGHSYVFWYQQVLKNEFKFLISFQNENVFDETGMPKERFSAKCLPNSPCSLEIQATKLEDSAVYFCASSQTGENEQFFGPGTRLTVL.

The chain couples TRBV5-5 to TRBJ2-3; D is possibly TRBD1 (5 bases). Germline CDR1 SGHKS, CDR2 YYEKEE (reference sequence). This CDR3 is built from 16 residues. The germline V and J ends were trimmed by 8 bases and 4 bases, with 23 bases remaining between them. In DNA form, the CDR3 reads TGTGCCAGAGCCTACAGGACCTTAACGCTTCCAGATACGCAGTATTTT. Its protein is CARAYRTLTLPDTQYF.

The V and J genes are TRBV5-1 and TRBJ1-2; TRBD1 matches at 8 bases. Germline V gives CDR1 SGHRS, CDR2 YFSETQ. The CDR3 runs 12 residues. V gave up 4 bases and J gave up 8 bases; unmatched junction bases: 4. CDR3 bases: TGCGCCAGCAGCCAGGACAGGGAGGGCTACACCTTC. Translating it yields CASSQDREGYTF.

This chain joins TRBV28 and TRBJ1-1; a possible D gene is TRBD1 (5 bases). The CDR3 is 14 amino acids. Trimming pared 5 bases from V and 4 bases from J, leaving 14 bases between. In germline, CDR1 is MDHEN, CDR2 SYDVKM. CDR3 in DNA: TGTGCCAGCAGTCCGCCCGGGGGGGGCACTGAAGCTTTCTTT. This gives the protein CASSPPGGGTEAFF. Combining the CDR3 with reference TRBV28 and TRBJ1-1 gives the whole variable domain DVKVTQSSRYLVKRTGEKVFLECVQDMDHENMFWYRQDPGLGLRLIYFSYDVKMKEKGDIPEGYSVSREKKERFSLILESASTNQTSMYLCASSPPGGGTEAFFGQGTRLTVV.

The chain employs TRBV4-3 and TRBJ1-6; possibly TRBD1 for D (5 bases). V shed 1 base and J shed 0 bases, with 19 bases lying between them. This CDR3 has 20 amino acids. In germline, CDR1 is LGHNA, CDR2 YSLEER. DNA of the CDR3: TGCGCCAGCAGCCAAGCGTCTACAGGTTCTCTTGTCTCCTATAATTCACCCCTCCACTTT. This gives the protein CASSQASTGSLVSYNSPLHF.

The chain couples TRBV5-1 to TRBJ2-7, with D possibly TRBD2 on 6 matching bases. CDR3 length: 13 amino acids. The ends were cut back, 3 bases at V and 3 bases at J, with 10 bases in the middle. Germline assignment: CDR1 SGHRS and CDR2 YFSETQ. The CDR3: CASSSDGGYEQYF. For the CDR3, the DNA is TGCGCCAGCAGCTCAGACGGGGGCTACGAGCAGTACTTC.

The V gene is TRBV4-1, the J gene TRBJ2-3; possibly TRBD2 for D (5 bases). The germline V gene has CDR1 MGHRA and CDR2 YSYEKL. The V gene lost 1 base and the J gene lost 4 bases, with 12 bases spanning the gap. The CDR3 runs 15 residues. CDR3 residues: CASSQVEVRADTQYF. DNA of the CDR3: TGCGCCAGCAGCCAAGTCGAAGTGAGGGCAGATACGCAGTATTTT.